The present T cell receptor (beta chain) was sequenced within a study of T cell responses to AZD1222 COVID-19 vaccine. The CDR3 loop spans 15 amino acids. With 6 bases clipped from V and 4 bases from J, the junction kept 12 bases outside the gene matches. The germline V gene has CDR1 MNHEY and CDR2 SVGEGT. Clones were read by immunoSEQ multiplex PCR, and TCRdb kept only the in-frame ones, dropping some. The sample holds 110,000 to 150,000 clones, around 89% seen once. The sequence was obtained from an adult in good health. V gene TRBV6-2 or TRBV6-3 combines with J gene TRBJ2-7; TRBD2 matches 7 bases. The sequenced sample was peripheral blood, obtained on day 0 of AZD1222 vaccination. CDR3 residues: CASSRRAEGGYEQYF. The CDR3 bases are TGTGCCAGCAGCCGCCGGGCCGAGGGAGGGTACGAGCAGTACTTC.